This passage covers 20 T cell receptor beta chains from one sample sequenced in a study of T cells after yellow fever vaccination. TCRdb re-analysed the 5' RACE reads in MiXCR, keeping a single row per CDR3 protein. This table has 300,000 to 400,000 distinct CDR3 sequences, roughly 10% appearing once. Source: CD4+ T cells sorted from PBMCs, taken 45 days after the yellow fever booster vaccination. The receptors shown here come from a man between 18 and 29 years old who received the YFV17D yellow fever vaccine.

V gene TRBV5-1 combines with J gene TRBJ2-7; the match to TRBD2 covers 7 bases. Trimming removed 4 bases from V and 5 bases from J; junction bases left unmatched: 9. The CDR3 runs to 14 residues. Germline CDR1 is SGHRS and CDR2 is YFSETQ. This CDR3 reads CASSLGTAGNEQYF. DNA of the CDR3: TGCGCCAGCAGCCTAGGCACAGCGGGGAACGAGCAGTACTTC.

This clonotype was counted between two and nine times. The J gene is TRBJ2-7, the V gene TRBV7-9; maybe TRBD1 (5 bases). Germline CDR1 SEHNR, CDR2 FQNEAQ (reference sequence). There are 12 residues in the CDR3. V was trimmed by 6 bases and J by 6 bases, leaving 12 bases between them. The CDR3 is CASSDSPAEQYF. The CDR3 DNA reads as TGTGCCAGCAGTGACAGCCCCGCCGAGCAGTACTTC.

This clonotype was seen repeatedly, ten times or more. The rearrangement uses TRBV4-3 and TRBJ1-1; TRBD1 agrees at 7 bases. The CDR3 has 15 residues. J lost 2 bases, V lost 3 bases, and 6 bases had no gene match. Per germline, CDR1 LGHNA and CDR2 YSLEER. The CDR3: CASSHPGQTNTEAFF. DNA for the CDR3: TGCGCCAGCAGCCACCCGGGACAGACAAACACTGAAGCTTTCTTT.

This clonotype was observed at least ten times. The chain employs TRBV5-4 and TRBJ2-5; TRBD2 matches 12 bases. V shed 5 bases, J shed 2 bases, and the junction held 7 bases outside the gene matches. Germline-derived CDR1 and CDR2 are SGHNT and YYREEE (reference sequence). The CDR3 runs 16 residues. The CDR3 coding sequence is TGTGCCAGCAGTTCGCCTAGCGGGGGGGATCAAGAGACCCAGTACTTC. Encoded protein: CASSSPSGGDQETQYF.

This chain links TRBV6-6 with TRBJ2-7; 9 bases match TRBD2. CDR1 is MNHNY, CDR2 SVGAGI, per germline (reference sequence). J was trimmed by 5 bases and V by 7 bases; bases with no gene match: 6. The CDR3 covers 13 residues. The CDR3 sequence is CASMDSGGNEQYV. The CDR3 coding sequence is TGTGCCAGCATGGACAGCGGGGGGAACGAGCAGTACGTC.

This clonotype was counted between two and nine times. The chain couples TRBV18 to TRBJ2-2; 12 nucleotides agree with TRBD2. Germline V lookup: CDR1 KGHSH, CDR2 LQKENI. The CDR3 is 15 amino acids. Germline trimming cut 8 bases from V and 4 bases from J; bases unmatched to any gene: 5. CDR3 in DNA: TGTGCCAGCGCTCAGACTAGCGGGGGCACCGGGGAGCTGTTTTTT. It translates to CASAQTSGGTGELFF.

This clonotype was seen at least ten times. Germline and junction disagree at one end, which may indicate a read error. The V and J genes are TRBV14 and TRBJ2-1, with TRBD1 matching 10 bases. Germline CDR1 is SGHDN and CDR2 is FVKESK. The CDR3 has 13 amino acids. The CDR3 region has the DNA TGTGCCAGCAGGCAAGTAGGGACAGGGGCGCAGTTCTTC. Its protein is CASRQVGTGAQFF. The full variable domain, completed using reference TRBV14 and TRBJ2-1, is EAGVTQFPSHSVIEKGQTVTLRCDPISGHDNLYWYRRVMGKEIKFLLHFVKESKQDESGMPNNRFLAERTGGTYSTLKVQPAELEDSGVYFCASRQVGTGAQFFGPGTRLTVL.

This clonotype was seen a handful of times. The chain recombines TRBV5-1 with TRBJ2-5; 11 bases map to TRBD2. CDR3 size: 15 residues. Germline trimming cut 4 bases from V and 5 bases from J; bases unmatched to any gene: 7. Germline V gene sequence: CDR1 SGHRS, CDR2 YFSETQ. CDR3 region: CASSVSGGATETQYF. As DNA, the CDR3 is TGCGCCAGCAGCGTTAGCGGGGGGGCCACGGAGACCCAGTACTTC.

This clonotype was counted once. Just one base apart from a much larger clone, this may be a read error. The chain employs TRBV27 and TRBJ2-7, with TRBD2 matching 7 bases. The junction had 0 bases not matched to a gene; V was cut back by 1 base and J by 6 bases. Germline lookup yields CDR1 MNHEY and CDR2 SMNVEV (reference sequence). CDR3 length: 12 residues. The CDR3 spells CASSLWGGEQYF. CDR3 coding DNA: TGTGCCAGCAGTTTATGGGGGGGCGAGCAGTACTTC.

This clonotype was picked up a small number of times. The chain couples TRBV6-2 or TRBV6-3 to TRBJ1-1; the match to TRBD1 covers 11 bases. The junction had 11 bases not matched to a gene; V was cut back by 4 bases and J by 1 base. This CDR3 region has 18 residues. CDR1 is MNHEY, CDR2 SVGEGT, per germline. In DNA, the CDR3 is TGTGCCAGCAGTTCCCCGGACAGGGGGCGAAGAACGAACACTGAAGCTTTCTTT. Its protein product is CASSSPDRGRRTNTEAFF.

The chain links TRBV9 to TRBJ2-3; possibly TRBD1 or TRBD2 for D (7 bases each). Between the trimmed V and J ends, which lost 0 bases and 3 bases, there was a span of 11 bases. Germline V lookup: CDR1 SGDLS, CDR2 YYNGEE. CDR3 length equals 15 residues. The CDR3 nucleotides are TGTGCCAGCAGCGTAGTTCAGGGGGGGACAGATACGCAGTATTTT. Protein product: CASSVVQGGTDTQYF. Drawing the rest from reference TRBV9 and TRBJ2-3, the complete variable domain is DSGVTQTPKHLITATGQRVTLRCSPRSGDLSVYWYQQSLDQGLQFLIQYYNGEERAKGNILERFSAQQFPDLHSELNLSSLELGDSALYFCASSVVQGGTDTQYFGPGTRLTVL.

This clonotype has more than one count but fewer than ten. This sequence joins TRBV7-2 and TRBJ2-5; weak D call: TRBD1 (5 bases). From germline, CDR1 is SGHTA and CDR2 FQGNSA. The CDR3 runs to 14 residues. V was pared by 3 bases and J by 1 base, with 9 bases between. The CDR3 here is CASSFRQLQETQYF. DNA for the CDR3: TGTGCCAGCAGCTTCAGACAGCTCCAAGAGACCCAGTACTTC.

In this sample, this clonotype turned up a few times. V usage is TRBV7-2 and J usage is TRBJ2-7; 8 nucleotides line up with TRBD1. J was trimmed by 6 bases and V by 3 bases; bases with no gene match: 7. The CDR3 runs 14 residues. The germline V gene has CDR1 SGHTA and CDR2 FQGNSA. The CDR3 protein is CASSFGTGIREQYF. The CDR3 DNA is TGTGCCAGCAGCTTCGGGACAGGTATTCGCGAGCAGTACTTC.

The V gene is TRBV5-5, the J gene TRBJ2-3; D ambiguous. The CDR3 has 15 residues. V gave up 1 base and J gave up 2 bases, with 11 bases separating them. The germline CDR1 and CDR2 sequences are SGHKS and YYEKEE (reference sequence). CDR3 sequence reads: CASSLQPSSTDTQYF. The CDR3 DNA reads TGTGCCAGCAGCTTGCAGCCCAGTTCCACAGATACGCAGTATTTT.

The sample holds many counts of this clonotype. The chain is built from TRBV7-8 and TRBJ1-3, with D hard to call. CDR3 length: 15 amino acids. V lost 0 bases, J lost 4 bases, and 10 bases lay in between. CDR1 is SGHVS, CDR2 FQNEAQ, per germline. For the CDR3, the DNA is TGTGCCAGCAGCTTAGCCGGTAGTTGGGGAAACACCATATATTTT. This encodes CASSLAGSWGNTIYF.

DNA for the CDR3: TGTGCCAGCAGTTTGTTCGGCTACGAGCAGTACTTC. Amino acid sequence: CASSLFGYEQYF. V usage is TRBV12-3 or TRBV12-4 and J usage is TRBJ2-7, with D unresolved. Deletions cut 3 bases from V and 3 bases from J, with 6 bases between. The CDR3 loop spans 12 amino acids.

This clonotype has at least ten counts. The chain uses TRBV6-5 and TRBJ2-1; TRBD2 agrees at 7 bases. Germline V gene data show CDR1 as MNHEY and CDR2 as SVGAGI. The CDR3 is 15 residues long. V was pared by 2 bases and J by 1 base, with 2 bases of the junction left unmatched. The DNA of the CDR3 is TGTGCCAGCAGTTACACCGGGGGGTCCTACAATGAGCAGTTCTTC. It encodes CASSYTGGSYNEQFF.

This clonotype was detected only a few times. The chain joins TRBV6-2 or TRBV6-3 to TRBJ2-3; D remains unclear. This CDR3 region has 12 residues. Trimming shortened V by 8 bases and J by 0 bases, and 6 bases separated the two germline ends. The V gene's germline CDR1 is MNHEY and CDR2 SVGEGT. The CDR3 protein is CASAGSTDTQYF. CDR3 in DNA: TGTGCCAGCGCAGGAAGCACAGATACGCAGTATTTT.

The table lists this clonotype with a few counts. This chain connects TRBV14 to TRBJ1-1; D is possibly TRBD1 (5 bases). The V and J ends lost 5 bases and 3 bases respectively, with 19 bases between them. The CDR3 spans 16 residues. In germline, CDR1 is SGHDN, CDR2 FVKESK. CDR3 loop: CASSKLTGAWDTEAFF. Written as DNA, the CDR3 is TGTGCCAGCAGCAAATTGACCGGGGCTTGGGACACTGAAGCTTTCTTT.

In its sample, this clonotype was seen a few times. This chain uses TRBV5-1 with TRBJ2-7; D unclear. CDR3 size: 15 residues. Trimming pared 0 bases from V and 1 base from J, leaving 11 bases between. In germline, CDR1 is SGHRS, CDR2 YFSETQ. DNA of the CDR3: TGCGCCAGCAGCTTGGATGGCCGATGGTCCTACGAGCAGTACTTC. Encoded protein: CASSLDGRWSYEQYF. The entire variable domain, with the rest obtained from reference TRBV5-1 and TRBJ2-7, is as follows: KAGVTQTPRYLIKTRGQQVTLSCSPISGHRSVSWYQQTPGQGLQFLFEYFSETQRNKGNFPGRFSGRQFSNSRSEMNVSTLELGDSALYLCASSLDGRWSYEQYFGPGTRLTVT.